Described below is a single T cell receptor (beta chain) sequence and its context. The table came from immunoSEQ multiplex PCR; TCRdb's copy has only in-frame clones and leaves some out. The sample holds about 100,000 clones, around nine tenths seen once. Germline CDR1 and CDR2: MNHNY and SVGAGI (reference sequence). Trimming took off 11 bases at V and 8 bases at J, with 15 bases between the two ends. The CDR3 contains 11 residues. This record belongs to a study of T cell changes during pregnancy in multiple sclerosis. The sample was peripheral blood, taken in the second trimester of pregnancy. This receptor was identified in a female donor with multiple sclerosis, enrolled in a pregnancy study. The J gene is TRBJ1-2, the V gene TRBV6-6, with D perhaps matching TRBD1 (5 bases). The CDR3 bases are TGTGCCTCCTCGCTCGGGGGGGGCTACACCTTC. Translated: CASSLGGGYTF.